These T cell receptor beta chains were read from a single sample in a study of blood T cell repertoires in COVID-19. Assay used: immunoSEQ multiplex PCR; TCRdb lists only in-frame clones, some missing. This table holds 130,000 to 150,000 clones, about 85% found once. Sample: peripheral blood. The receptors stem from a human donor with acute or convalescent COVID-19. The donor label of this sample is uncertain. Each CDR3 is given with its conserved first and last residue. A D gene is named only where the DNA matches it firmly. Not all rows give a size; the values are once, few, many and, for expanded clones, a class.

V	D	size	length	J	DNA	CDR3
TRBV19	-	-	14	TRBJ1-2	TGTGCCAGTAGTATAGGCGGCCAGAACTATGGCTACACCTTC	CASSIGGQNYGYTF
TRBV18	TRBD1	-	14	TRBJ1-2	TGTGCCAGCTCACCTGGGACAGTCAACTATGGCTACACCTTC	CASSPGTVNYGYTF
TRBV6-5	-	once	13	TRBJ1-6	TGTGCCAGCAGTTACATTGCTATCTCACCCCTCCACTTT	CASSYIAISPLHF
TRBV19	-	-	15	TRBJ2-3	TGTGCCAGTAGTTCTGGGACACAGGTCACAGATACGCAGTATTTT	CASSSGTQVTDTQYF
TRBV7-2	TRBD2	-	17	TRBJ2-5	TGTGCCAGCAGCTCGGGACTAGCGGGGGGCCCCCAAGAGACCCAGTACTTC	CASSSGLAGGPQETQYF
TRBV24-1	-	-	16	TRBJ2-7	TGTGCCACCAGTGATCCAAACAAACAGGGCTCGTACGAGCAGTACTTC	CATSDPNKQGSYEQYF
TRBV6-5	-	-	13	TRBJ1-2	TGTGCCAGCAGTTCAGGGTTTAGGGATGGCTACACCTTC	CASSSGFRDGYTF
TRBV12-3/TRBV12-4	-	-	13	TRBJ1-2	TGTGCCAGCAGTTTTGGCGCTCGGGATGGCTACACCTTC	CASSFGARDGYTF
TRBV11-3	-	-	16	TRBJ2-3	TGTGCCAGCAGCCCCACTTTCACAGCCTCCGGAGATACGCAGTATTTT	CASSPTFTASGDTQYF
TRBV2	TRBD1	-	13	TRBJ2-1	TGTGCCAGCAAGGGACAGACTAACAATGAGCAGTTCTTC	CASKGQTNNEQFF
TRBV5-1	TRBD2	once	16	TRBJ2-3	TGCGCCAGCAGCTTGGCCCTGGGGAGGGGTCAAGATACGCAGTATTTT	CASSLALGRGQDTQYF
TRBV7-3	TRBD1	-	15	TRBJ2-1	TGTGCCAGCAGCTTAACAGGGGGCGGCTACAATGAGCAGTTCTTC	CASSLTGGGYNEQFF
TRBV30	-	-	14	TRBJ1-4	TGTGCCTGGAGTGTACCCGGAAGCAGGGAAAAACTGTTTTTT	CAWSVPGSREKLFF
TRBV14	-	-	13	TRBJ1-2	TGTGCCAGCAGCCAAGGAGACAGTTATGGCTACACCTTC	CASSQGDSYGYTF
TRBV3-1/TRBV3-2	TRBD1	-	16	TRBJ1-3	TGTGCCAGCAGCCAAGATTCAGGGGGCTATGGAAACACCATATATTTT	CASSQDSGGYGNTIYF